This is a list of T cell receptor beta chains from one sample in a study of cytomegalovirus exposure and HLA in healthy donors. Sequencing was performed with immunoSEQ multiplex PCR; in TCRdb, only in-frame clones are kept and a portion is missing. The sample yields about 140,000 clones, around 90% seen once. Sequenced: PBMCs. The source is a woman between 40 and 55 years old in good health and CMV-seronegative. CDR3s include the opening cysteine and the closing phenylalanine or tryptophan. Fields, in order: clone size, D gene, V gene, J gene, CDR3 protein, CDR3 DNA. A D gene is named only where the DNA matches it firmly. Not every row has a clone size; where given, it reads once, few, many or a size class.

>NA|NA|TRBV7-6|TRBJ1-4
CASSWGSQGPEKLFF
TGTGCCAGCAGCTGGGGATCACAGGGACCCGAAAAACTGTTTTTT
>NA|TRBD1|TRBV5-8|TRBJ1-4
CASSPDRRRGHEKLFF
TGTGCCAGCAGCCCCGATCGTCGCAGGGGGCATGAAAAACTGTTTTTT
>NA|TRBD2|TRBV27|TRBJ2-1
CASSLSGGAAYNEQFF
TGTGCCAGCAGTTTAAGCGGGGGGGCGGCCTACAATGAGCAGTTCTTC
>NA|TRBD1|TRBV11-2|TRBJ1-1
CASSVSGTANEKAFF
TGTGCCAGCAGCGTCTCCGGGACAGCGAATGAAAAAGCTTTCTTT
>once|TRBD1|TRBV30|TRBJ1-5
CAWDLTGRQPQHF
TGTGCCTGGGACTTGACAGGGAGGCAGCCCCAGCATTTT
>NA|NA|TRBV19|TRBJ1-1
CASSMWGPGGAFF
TGTGCCAGTAGTATGTGGGGCCCCGGAGGGGCTTTCTTT
>NA|TRBD1|TRBV7-6|TRBJ2-7
CASSLGQGAYEQYF
TGTGCCAGCAGCTTAGGACAGGGAGCCTACGAGCAGTACTTC
>NA|TRBD1|TRBV6-5|TRBJ1-1
CASRRTGIRTEAFF
TGTGCCAGCAGGAGGACAGGGATACGCACTGAAGCTTTCTTT
>NA|NA|TRBV7-8|TRBJ2-5
CASSLGGFSGPETQYF
TGTGCCAGCAGCTTAGGTGGCTTCTCAGGGCCAGAGACCCAGTACTTC
>NA|NA|TRBV29-1|TRBJ1-2
CSARRGSGYTF
TGCAGCGCCCGCAGGGGAAGTGGCTACACCTTC
>NA|TRBD2|TRBV5-1|TRBJ2-1
CASSSTSGSLYEQFF
TGCGCCAGCAGCTCAACTAGCGGGAGTCTCTATGAGCAGTTCTTC
>NA|TRBD2|TRBV7-9|TRBJ2-3
CASSSVRAGGPQYF
TGTGCCAGCAGCTCGGTCAGGGCGGGAGGTCCGCAGTATTTT
>NA|TRBD1|TRBV2|TRBJ1-6
CASRDRGSTLHF
TGTGCCAGCAGGGACAGGGGGTCCACCCTCCACTTT
>NA|TRBD2|TRBV5-8|TRBJ2-3
CASSLRIGTSGSDTQYF
TGTGCCAGCAGCTTGAGGATAGGGACTAGCGGCTCAGATACGCAGTATTTT
>NA|TRBD1|TRBV25-1|TRBJ2-3
CASSGKWEGGETDTQYF
TGTGCCAGCAGTGGGAAGTGGGAAGGGGGCGAGACAGATACGCAGTATTTT
>NA|TRBD1|TRBV5-1|TRBJ1-1
CASSVPGGTNTEAFF
TGCGCCAGCAGCGTTCCAGGGGGCACGAACACTGAAGCTTTCTTT
>NA|NA|TRBV19|TRBJ1-5
CASRKRGGTDNQPQHF
TGTGCCAGTAGAAAGAGGGGAGGGACGGACAATCAGCCCCAGCATTTT
>once|TRBD2|TRBV5-4|TRBJ2-5
CASSSRVAGRREQYF
TGTGCCAGCAGTTCCCGGGTAGCGGGACGGCGGGAGCAGTACTTC
>NA|TRBD2|TRBV7-2|TRBJ2-1
CASSPRVAGGDEQFF
TGTGCCAGCAGCCCGCGGGTAGCGGGAGGTGATGAGCAGTTCTTC
>NA|TRBD2|TRBV27|TRBJ2-1
CASSLSKAHGLAGEEQFF
TGTGCCAGCAGTTTATCGAAGGCGCACGGACTAGCGGGAGAGGAGCAGTTCTTC
>NA|TRBD2|TRBV5-4|TRBJ2-1
CASSQGTSLHNEQFF
TGTGCCAGCAGCCAAGGGACTAGCTTACACAATGAGCAGTTCTTC
>NA|NA|TRBV5-1|TRBJ2-6
CASSLNPKSSGANVLTF
TGCGCCAGCAGCCTAAACCCCAAGAGCTCTGGGGCCAACGTCCTGACTTTC
>NA|TRBD1|TRBV23-1|TRBJ2-5
CASSHEDREQETQYF
TGCGCCAGCAGTCACGAGGACAGGGAACAAGAGACCCAGTACTTC
>NA|TRBD2|TRBV10-3|TRBJ2-7
CAIQTGGYEQYF
TGTGCCATCCAGACGGGGGGATACGAGCAGTACTTC
>NA|NA|TRBV4-1|TRBJ2-1
CASSLGRGVSNEQFF
TGCGCCAGCAGCCTGGGCAGGGGGGTATCAAATGAGCAGTTCTTC
>few|NA|TRBV5-1|TRBJ2-5
CASSLTVQETQYF
TGCGCCAGCAGCTTGACAGTCCAAGAGACCCAGTACTTC